The rows below give T cell receptor beta chains drawn from one sample of a study of T-cell reconstitution after alpha-beta-depleted transplantation in children. TCRdb reanalysed the PCR reads using MiXCR and keeps one entry per CDR3 protein. The data show almost 500,000 distinct CDR3 sequences, with around an eighth seen just once and 4.5% to 6% held by the top ten. This specimen consisted of PBMCs from the stem cell graft donor, obtained from the stem cell graft. These receptors originate from a human donor who donated a stem cell graft to a child with combined immunodeficiency. CDR3s include the opening cysteine and the closing phenylalanine or tryptophan. D genes are given only for firm matches. Clone size is shown for a subset of rows, as once, few, many or a class of expanded clone.

TRBD1	TRBV6-2/TRBV6-3	few	TRBJ2-2	TGTGCCAGCAGCCGTACGACAGGGACCCCCACCGGGGAGCTGTTTTTT	CASSRTTGTPTGELFF
TRBD2	TRBV7-9	NA	TRBJ2-1	TGTGCCAGCAGCTTTGCTAGCGGGAGCGTTTTCGATGAGCAGTTCTTC	CASSFASGSVFDEQFF
NA	TRBV12-3/TRBV12-4	few	TRBJ1-3	TGTGCCAGCAGTTTGGATTCACCCCGGGGATTCTCTGGAAACACCATATATTTT	CASSLDSPRGFSGNTIYF
NA	TRBV20-1	NA	TRBJ1-1	TGCAGTGCTAGTACAGGGAGGACTGAAGCTTTCTTT	CSASTGRTEAFF
NA	TRBV9	NA	TRBJ2-1	TGTGCCAGCAGCGTGGGGACAACAACCTACAATGAGCAGTTCTTC	CASSVGTTTYNEQFF
NA	TRBV5-1	NA	TRBJ1-4	TGCGCCAGCAGCTTGGGCGAACCTGAAAAACTGTTTTTT	CASSLGEPEKLFF
TRBD1	TRBV10-3	many	TRBJ2-1	TGTGCCATCAGTGGAGACAGGGTCTACAATGAGCAGTTCTTC	CAISGDRVYNEQFF
NA	TRBV10-3	NA	TRBJ2-5	TGTGCCATCAGTGTGCGCGAAGAGACCCAGTACTTC	CAISVREETQYF
NA	TRBV6-2/TRBV6-3	few	TRBJ2-7	TGTGCCAGCACCCTGACAGGCGGTCCTATCTACGAGCAGTACTTC	CASTLTGGPIYEQYF
NA	TRBV28	few	TRBJ1-4	TGTGCCAGCAGTCCGGACTTCTTATTAGAAAAACTGTTTTTT	CASSPDFLLEKLFF
TRBD2	TRBV29-1	many	TRBJ2-3	TGCAGCGTACTATTAGCGGGACGTAGCACAGATACGCAGTATTTT	CSVLLAGRSTDTQYF
NA	TRBV4-2	NA	TRBJ2-3	TGTGCCAGCAGCCAAGAGAGGGTCAATATGGATACGCAGTATTTT	CASSQERVNMDTQYF
NA	TRBV6-2/TRBV6-3	many	TRBJ2-7	TGTGCCAGCACCAATAACGGCGACTACGAGCAGTACTTC	CASTNNGDYEQYF
NA	TRBV5-1	many	TRBJ2-1	TGCGCCAGCAGCTTAAGGACAGTCGGAATCTACAATGAGCAGTTCTTC	CASSLRTVGIYNEQFF
TRBD2	TRBV12-3/TRBV12-4	NA	TRBJ2-1	TGTGCCAGCAGTTTCCGGGCCATCGGGGGGGATGAGCAGTTCTTC	CASSFRAIGGDEQFF
NA	TRBV7-9	few	TRBJ2-1	TGTGCCAGCAGCTTAGAAGGTCGGGGGAGGATCTACAATGAGCAGTTCTTC	CASSLEGRGRIYNEQFF
NA	TRBV5-1	many	TRBJ1-1	TGCGCCAGCAGCTATAATAGGGGAGCTGAAGCTTTCTTT	CASSYNRGAEAFF
NA	TRBV15	few	TRBJ1-5	TGTGCCACCAGCCAGAACCCGGGGAGCAATCAGCCCCAGCATTTT	CATSQNPGSNQPQHF
TRBD2	TRBV20-1	many	TRBJ2-1	TGCAGTATTACAACCGGGACTAGCGGGTACAATGAGCAGTTCTTC	CSITTGTSGYNEQFF
NA	TRBV11-2	few	TRBJ2-7	TGTGCCAGCAGCTTAGGCGGTGGCACACGGGAGCAGTACTTC	CASSLGGGTREQYF
NA	TRBV9	many	TRBJ1-1	TGTGCCAGCAGCGGAGGGATGAACACTGAAGCTTTCTTT	CASSGGMNTEAFF
TRBD1	TRBV4-3	NA	TRBJ2-7	TGCGCCAGCAGCCGGGGACAGGGCAGCTCCTACGAGCAGTACTTC	CASSRGQGSSYEQYF
TRBD1	TRBV20-1	NA	TRBJ2-7	TGCAGTGCTAGGGCCTTTGGACAGGCACTCTACGAGCAGTACTTC	CSARAFGQALYEQYF
TRBD2	TRBV12-3/TRBV12-4	many	TRBJ2-1	TGTGCCAGCAGTTTCAGACTAGCGGGGGTTACCTACAATGAGCAGTTCTTC	CASSFRLAGVTYNEQFF
TRBD1	TRBV12-3/TRBV12-4	many	TRBJ2-1	TGTGCCAGCACCCTATTGACAGGGGGCATAAACAATGAGCAGTTCTTC	CASTLLTGGINNEQFF
NA	TRBV15	NA	TRBJ2-5	TGTGCCACCAGCAGAGAGGCGGAGACCCAGTACTTC	CATSREAETQYF
NA	TRBV28	few	TRBJ1-2	TGTGCCAGCACCGAGATGGGCAGGGTGGGCTATGGCTACACCTTC	CASTEMGRVGYGYTF
NA	TRBV24-1	few	TRBJ2-3	TGTGCCACCGCAGGACAAGTCACAGATACGCAGTATTTT	CATAGQVTDTQYF
TRBD2	TRBV7-3	few	TRBJ2-1	TGTGCCAGCAGGGGGGGAGGGGCTAGCGGAAACAATGAGCAGTTCTTC	CASRGGGASGNNEQFF
NA	TRBV5-1	few	TRBJ2-7	TGCGCCAGCAGCTACCGATTTGACAGTTCCGAGCAGTACTTC	CASSYRFDSSEQYF
NA	TRBV18	few	TRBJ2-1	TGTGCCAGCTCACCGGAAAACAATGAGCAGTTCTTC	CASSPENNEQFF
TRBD1	TRBV3-1	few	TRBJ2-5	TGTGCCAGCAGAAAATTGGACAGGGGAAAAGAGACCCAGTACTTC	CASRKLDRGKETQYF
NA	TRBV12-3/TRBV12-4	NA	TRBJ2-3	TGTGCCAGCAGTCCCTTAGCGGCCACAGATACGCAGTATTTT	CASSPLAATDTQYF
TRBD1	TRBV29-1	few	TRBJ2-1	TGCAGCGTCGGTGGGGGGGACAGGGGGCTGGTTGAGCAGTTCTTC	CSVGGGDRGLVEQFF
NA	TRBV4-1	NA	TRBJ2-1	TGCGCCAGCAGCCAAGGGGACCGGTGGCCAGGCGATGAGCAGTTCTTC	CASSQGDRWPGDEQFF